The T cell receptor (beta chain) described here comes from a study of Ad26.COV2.S vaccination and SARS-CoV-2 variants. The overall study: Doses of Ad26.COV2.S were injected into muscle once or twice, 56 days apart.

With 4 bases clipped from V and 2 bases from J, the junction kept 14 bases outside the gene matches. Germline values: CDR1 SEHNR, CDR2 FQNEAQ (reference sequence). The CDR3 contains 17 residues. Treatment defined: roughly 20 received Ad26.COV2.S at low or high dose, single or two shots; about 5 received placebo; per-sample allocation not given. The investigators took samples on day 63 after the first vaccine or placebo injection. This clone was observed once. Antigen unknown. This table comes from immunoSEQ multiplex PCR, and its TCRdb copy is limited to in-frame clones, with some not included. In the table there are around 270,000 clones, around 88% of which are singletons. Study-level results: CD8+ and CD4+ T cells specific for spike reportedly responded with substantial breadth after vaccination.

The chain employs TRBV7-9 and TRBJ2-7, with 7 bases aligning to TRBD2. This TCR was recovered from a person aged 18-60 years who received the Ad26.COV2.S COVID-19 vaccine or a placebo. The sequencing here drew on peripheral blood, taken in a trial of Ad26.COV2.S vaccine versus placebo. In DNA, the CDR3 is TGTGCCAGCAGCTCCCTAGAGACTAGCAGATTTCCCTACGAGCAGTACGTC. Its protein is CASSSLETSRFPYEQYV.